Listed here are 13 T cell receptor beta chains from one sample, sequenced in a study of response to subunit inactivated influenza vaccine. Each CDR3 protein gets one entry after TCRdb re-called the RT-PCR reads with MiXCR. The sample shows under 500,000 distinct CDR3 sequences, roughly 9.7% of them seen only once. The sequenced sample was PBMCs from blood, obtained 45 days after vaccination. These receptor sequences come from a man between 45 and 60 years old who received an inactivated influenza vaccine.

The rearrangement links TRBV6-2 or TRBV6-3 to TRBJ2-7; 9 nucleotides agree with TRBD1. V trimming: 6 bases; J trimming: 3 bases; junction bases outside the gene matches: 9. CDR1 and CDR2 (germline): MNHEY, SVGEGT. The CDR3 has 15 amino acids. The CDR3 reads CASSPTGTGIYEQYF. The CDR3 coding sequence is TGTGCCAGCAGCCCCACCGGGACAGGGATCTACGAGCAGTACTTC.

The CDR3 nucleotides read TGTGCCAGCAGCCCCCGCGAGGGGATCAATAATTCACCCCTCCACTTT. Protein: CASSPREGINNSPLHF. V is TRBV7-6 and J is TRBJ1-6, with D possibly TRBD1 on 5 matching bases. The CDR3 sequence is 16 residues long. Germline CDR1 reads SGHVS; CDR2 reads FNYEAQ. V lost 5 bases and J 5 bases, leaving 16 bases between the germline ends.

V usage is TRBV5-1 and J usage is TRBJ2-1; 13 bases agree with TRBD2. Germline V lookup: CDR1 SGHRS, CDR2 YFSETQ. This CDR3 comprises 15 residues. After removal of 4 bases from V and 9 bases from J, the junction contained 7 bases not matched to a gene. For the CDR3, the DNA is TGCGCCAGCAGCCCAAGGACTAGCGGGAGTGGTGAGCAGTTCTTC. It codes for CASSPRTSGSGEQFF.

This clonotype was recorded many times. This rearrangement joins TRBV7-2 to TRBJ1-2; TRBD1 aligns across 10 bases. V was clipped by 5 bases and J by 7 bases; unmatched bases: 10. CDR3 length equals 15 residues. Germline CDR1 and CDR2: SGHTA and FQGNSA. The CDR3 spells CASSPPGQGFGGYTF. CDR3 DNA: TGTGCCAGCAGCCCCCCGGGACAGGGGTTCGGTGGCTACACCTTC.

This chain links TRBV4-1 with TRBJ1-6; D gene unclear. V was trimmed by 1 base and J by 4 bases, leaving 8 bases between them. This CDR3 is built from 15 residues. Germline CDR1 is MGHRA and CDR2 is YSYEKL. This chain's CDR3 is CASSQAGFYNSPLHF. The CDR3 nucleotides are TGCGCCAGCAGCCAAGCAGGCTTTTATAATTCACCCCTCCACTTT.

The chain has TRBV19 and TRBJ1-5, with no clear D. The CDR3 contains 15 residues. Trimming removed 1 base from V and 2 bases from J, with 9 bases in between. In germline, CDR1 is LNHDA, CDR2 SQIVND (reference sequence). This CDR3 is CASSIAGIGNQPQHF. CDR3 sequence (DNA): TGTGCCAGTAGTATAGCAGGAATTGGCAATCAGCCCCAGCATTTT.

This clonotype was counted ten times or more. This chain links TRBV29-1 with TRBJ2-5; 7 bases agree with TRBD1. The germline CDR1 and CDR2 sequences are SQVTM and ANQGSEA. V was pared by 7 bases and J by 5 bases, with 16 bases of the junction left unmatched. The CDR3 extends over 15 amino acids. Here the CDR3 reads CSAQLQGLTRETQYF. CDR3 coding DNA: TGCAGCGCTCAACTACAGGGGCTCACGAGGGAGACCCAGTACTTC.

At least ten counts were recorded for this clonotype. V is TRBV6-5 and J is TRBJ1-1; D ambiguous. The CDR3 is 16 amino acids. CDR1 and CDR2 (germline): MNHEY, SVGAGI. Trimming stripped 2 bases from V and 5 bases from J, with 18 bases between. The CDR3 is CASSYGGELTGTEAFF. The CDR3 DNA reads TGTGCCAGCAGTTACGGTGGGGAGCTTACGGGAACTGAAGCTTTCTTT.

This rearrangement joins TRBV6-2 or TRBV6-3 to TRBJ1-2; 8 bases map to TRBD1. Germline trimming cut 7 bases from V and 3 bases from J; bases unmatched to any gene: 1. The CDR3 length is 12 residues. Germline values: CDR1 MNHEY, CDR2 SVGEGT. In nucleotides, the CDR3 is TGTGCCAGCACGGACAGGGACTATGGCTACACCTTC. It codes for CASTDRDYGYTF.

Many counts were recorded for this clonotype. This sequence joins TRBV7-8 and TRBJ2-1; D not certain. CDR1 is SGHVS and CDR2 is FQNEAQ in the germline V gene. V lost 4 bases to trimming and J lost 10 bases, with 14 bases between them. The CDR3 has 13 residues. The CDR3 sequence: CASSSGVIMEQFF. The CDR3 nucleotides are TGTGCCAGCAGCTCCGGCGTGATAATGGAGCAGTTCTTC.

V usage is TRBV12-3 or TRBV12-4 and J usage is TRBJ1-1; D not certain. The CDR3 has 12 amino acids. Deletions cut 3 bases from V and 3 bases from J, with 5 bases between. The CDR3 region is CASSFGHTEAFF. The CDR3 DNA sequence: TGTGCCAGCAGTTTTGGACACACTGAAGCTTTCTTT.

J is TRBJ2-5 and V is TRBV7-2; 9 bases fit TRBD1. Unmatched junction bases numbered 9, after V lost 3 bases and J lost 7 bases. The CDR3 contains 15 residues. Germline CDR1 is SGHTA and CDR2 is FQGNSA. The CDR3 protein is CASSLDRGGAGTQYF. The CDR3 DNA reads TGTGCCAGCAGCTTGGACAGGGGCGGAGCGGGGACCCAGTACTTC.

This clonotype was seen a few times. This rearrangement joins TRBV4-2 to TRBJ2-5; maybe TRBD1 (6 bases). The CDR3 sequence is 15 residues long. From germline, CDR1 is LGHNA and CDR2 YNFKEQ. Trimming shortened V by 4 bases and J by 2 bases, and 14 bases separated the two germline ends. CDR3 sequence (DNA): TGTGCCAGCAGCCCCCGGGACACCGATCAAGAGACCCAGTACTTC. Protein: CASSPRDTDQETQYF.